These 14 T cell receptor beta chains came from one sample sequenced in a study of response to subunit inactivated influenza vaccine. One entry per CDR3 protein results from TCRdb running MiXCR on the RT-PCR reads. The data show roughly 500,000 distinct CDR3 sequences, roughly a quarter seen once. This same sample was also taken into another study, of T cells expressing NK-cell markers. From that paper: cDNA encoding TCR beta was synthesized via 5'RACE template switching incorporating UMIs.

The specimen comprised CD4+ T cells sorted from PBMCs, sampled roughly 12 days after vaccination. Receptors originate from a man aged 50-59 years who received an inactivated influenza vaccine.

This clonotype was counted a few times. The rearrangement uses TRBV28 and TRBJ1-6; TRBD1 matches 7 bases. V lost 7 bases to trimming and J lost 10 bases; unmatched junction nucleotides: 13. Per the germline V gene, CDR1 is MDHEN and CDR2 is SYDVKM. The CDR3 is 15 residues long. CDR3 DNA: TGTGCCAGCACGCCCCGGGCGGGAGGGGGCTCACCCCTCCACTTT. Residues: CASTPRAGGGSPLHF.

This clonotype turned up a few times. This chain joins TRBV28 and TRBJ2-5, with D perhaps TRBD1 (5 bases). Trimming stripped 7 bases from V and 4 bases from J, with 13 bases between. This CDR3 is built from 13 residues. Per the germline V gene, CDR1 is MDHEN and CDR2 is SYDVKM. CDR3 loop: CASTTQGVETQYF. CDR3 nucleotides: TGTGCCAGCACAACGCAGGGCGTAGAGACCCAGTACTTC. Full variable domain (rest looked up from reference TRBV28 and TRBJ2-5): DVKVTQSSRYLVKRTGEKVFLECVQDMDHENMFWYRQDPGLGLRLIYFSYDVKMKEKGDIPEGYSVSREKKERFSLILESASTNQTSMYLCASTTQGVETQYFGPGTRLLVL.

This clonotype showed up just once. The DNA of the CDR3 is TGTGCCAGCAGCCGCGTCGGAGGGGTTCATGGCTACACCTTC. Protein product: CASSRVGGVHGYTF. The rearrangement links TRBV27 to TRBJ1-2, with TRBD1 as a possible D gene (5 bases). The CDR3 loop spans 14 amino acids. The germline V gene encodes CDR1 MNHEY and CDR2 SMNVEV (reference sequence). Trimming took 6 bases from V and 6 from J, leaving 17 bases between them.

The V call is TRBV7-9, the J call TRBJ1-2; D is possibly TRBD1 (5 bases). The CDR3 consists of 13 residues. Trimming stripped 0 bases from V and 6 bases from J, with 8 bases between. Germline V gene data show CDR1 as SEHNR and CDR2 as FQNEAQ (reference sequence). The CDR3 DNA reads TGTGCCAGCAGCTTAGCGGACACCAATGGCTACACCTTC. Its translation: CASSLADTNGYTF.

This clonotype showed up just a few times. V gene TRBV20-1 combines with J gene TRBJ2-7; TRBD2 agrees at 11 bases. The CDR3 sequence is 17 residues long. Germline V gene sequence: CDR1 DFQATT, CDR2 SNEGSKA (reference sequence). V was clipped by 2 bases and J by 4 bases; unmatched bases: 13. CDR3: CSARLAGGQTIKYEQYF. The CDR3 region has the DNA TGCAGTGCTAGACTAGCGGGAGGACAAACCATCAAGTACGAGCAGTACTTC.

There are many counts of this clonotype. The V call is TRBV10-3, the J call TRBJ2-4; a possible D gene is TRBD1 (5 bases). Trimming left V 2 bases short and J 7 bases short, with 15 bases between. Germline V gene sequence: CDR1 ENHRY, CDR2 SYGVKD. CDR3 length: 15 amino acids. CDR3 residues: CAISEAGHGGNIQYF. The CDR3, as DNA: TGTGCCATCAGTGAGGCAGGACACGGCGGTAACATTCAGTACTTC.

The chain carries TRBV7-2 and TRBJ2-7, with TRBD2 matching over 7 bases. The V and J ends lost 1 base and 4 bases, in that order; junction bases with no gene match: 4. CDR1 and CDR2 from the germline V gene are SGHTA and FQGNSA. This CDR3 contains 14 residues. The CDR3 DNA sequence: TGTGCCAGCAGCTTAGACGGACTAGGGTACGAGCAGTACTTC. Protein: CASSLDGLGYEQYF.

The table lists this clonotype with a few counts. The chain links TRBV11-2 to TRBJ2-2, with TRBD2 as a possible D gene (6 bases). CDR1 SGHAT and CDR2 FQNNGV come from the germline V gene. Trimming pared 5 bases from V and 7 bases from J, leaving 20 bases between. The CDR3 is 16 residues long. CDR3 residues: CASSPGTQTGVGELFF. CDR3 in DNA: TGTGCCAGCAGCCCAGGAACTCAAACGGGGGTCGGGGAGCTGTTTTTT. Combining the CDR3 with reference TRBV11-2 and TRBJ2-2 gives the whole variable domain EAGVAQSPRYKIIEKRQSVAFWCNPISGHATLYWYQQILGQGPKLLIQFQNNGVVDDSQLPKDRFSAERLKGVDSTLKIQPAKLEDSAVYLCASSPGTQTGVGELFFGEGSRLTVL.

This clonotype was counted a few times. The CDR3 loop is CASSPGQGHYEQYF. The DNA for the CDR3 is TGCGCCAGCAGCCCGGGACAGGGTCACTACGAGCAGTACTTC. The rearrangement joins TRBV5-1 to TRBJ2-7, with 9 bases identical to TRBD1. Germline-derived CDR1 and CDR2 are SGHRS and YFSETQ. The CDR3 has 14 amino acids. The V segment lost 4 bases and the J segment 3 bases; nucleotides outside the gene matches: 5.

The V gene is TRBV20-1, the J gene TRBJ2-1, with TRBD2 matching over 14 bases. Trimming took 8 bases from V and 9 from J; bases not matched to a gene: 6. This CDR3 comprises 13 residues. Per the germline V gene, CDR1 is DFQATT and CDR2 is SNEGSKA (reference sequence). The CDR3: CSPGLAGGGEQFF. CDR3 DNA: TGCAGTCCTGGACTAGCGGGAGGCGGTGAGCAGTTCTTC.

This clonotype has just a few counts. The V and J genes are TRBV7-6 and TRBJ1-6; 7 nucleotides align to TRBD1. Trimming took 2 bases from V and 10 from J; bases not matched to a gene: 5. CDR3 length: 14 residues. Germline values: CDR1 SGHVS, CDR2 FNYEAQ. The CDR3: CASSLQGDRSPLHF. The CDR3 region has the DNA TGTGCCAGCAGCTTACAGGGGGACCGGTCACCCCTCCACTTT.

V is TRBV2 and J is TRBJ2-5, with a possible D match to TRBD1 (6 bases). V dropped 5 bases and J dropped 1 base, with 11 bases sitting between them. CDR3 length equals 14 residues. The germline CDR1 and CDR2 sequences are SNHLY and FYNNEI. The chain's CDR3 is CASSKDRAQETQYF. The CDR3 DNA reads TGTGCCAGCAGTAAGGACAGAGCCCAAGAGACCCAGTACTTC.

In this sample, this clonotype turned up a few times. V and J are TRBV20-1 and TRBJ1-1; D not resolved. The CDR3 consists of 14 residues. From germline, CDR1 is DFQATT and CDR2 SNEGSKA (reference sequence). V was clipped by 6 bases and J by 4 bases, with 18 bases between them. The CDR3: CSAVRGLWGTEAFF. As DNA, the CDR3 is TGCAGTGCCGTACGGGGTCTGTGGGGCACTGAAGCTTTCTTT.

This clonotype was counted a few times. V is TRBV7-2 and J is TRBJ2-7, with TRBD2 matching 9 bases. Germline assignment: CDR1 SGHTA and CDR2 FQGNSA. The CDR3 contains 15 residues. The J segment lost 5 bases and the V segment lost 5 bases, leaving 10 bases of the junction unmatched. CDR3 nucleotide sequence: TGTGCCAGCAGCGCCATAGCGGGAGAATTCCACGAGCAGTACTTC. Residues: CASSAIAGEFHEQYF.